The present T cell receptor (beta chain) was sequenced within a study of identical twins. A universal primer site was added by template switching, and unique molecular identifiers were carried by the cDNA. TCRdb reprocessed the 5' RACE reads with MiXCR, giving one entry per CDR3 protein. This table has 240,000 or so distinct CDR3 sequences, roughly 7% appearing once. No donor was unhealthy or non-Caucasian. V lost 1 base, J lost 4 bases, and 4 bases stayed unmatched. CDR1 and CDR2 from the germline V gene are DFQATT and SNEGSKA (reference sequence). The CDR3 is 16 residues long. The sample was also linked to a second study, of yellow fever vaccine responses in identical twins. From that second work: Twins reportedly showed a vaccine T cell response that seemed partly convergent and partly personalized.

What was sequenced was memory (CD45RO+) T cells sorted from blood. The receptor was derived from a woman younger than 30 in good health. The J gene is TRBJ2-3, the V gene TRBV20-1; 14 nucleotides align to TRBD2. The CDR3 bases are TGCAGTGCTAGAGGACTAGCGGGGGGGATGTCAGATACGCAGTATTTT. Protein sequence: CSARGLAGGMSDTQYF.